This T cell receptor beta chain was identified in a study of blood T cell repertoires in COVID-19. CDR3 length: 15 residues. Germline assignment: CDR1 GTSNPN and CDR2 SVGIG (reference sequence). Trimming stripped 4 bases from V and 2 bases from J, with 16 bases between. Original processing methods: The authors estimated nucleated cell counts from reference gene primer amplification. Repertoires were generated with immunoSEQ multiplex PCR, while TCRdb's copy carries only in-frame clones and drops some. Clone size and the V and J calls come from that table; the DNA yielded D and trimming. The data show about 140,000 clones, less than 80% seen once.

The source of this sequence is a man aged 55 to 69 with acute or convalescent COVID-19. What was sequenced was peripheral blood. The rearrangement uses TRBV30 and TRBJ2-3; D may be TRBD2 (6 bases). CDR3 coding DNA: TGTGCCTGGACCCGCGGAGCGGGTCCCACAGATACGCAGTATTTT. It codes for CAWTRGAGPTDTQYF. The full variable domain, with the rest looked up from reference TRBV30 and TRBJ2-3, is SQTIHQWPATLVQPVGSPLSLECTVEGTSNPNLYWYRQAAGRGLQLLFYSVGIGQISSEVPQNLSASRPQDRQFILSSKKLLLSDSGFYLCAWTRGAGPTDTQYFGPGTRLTVL.